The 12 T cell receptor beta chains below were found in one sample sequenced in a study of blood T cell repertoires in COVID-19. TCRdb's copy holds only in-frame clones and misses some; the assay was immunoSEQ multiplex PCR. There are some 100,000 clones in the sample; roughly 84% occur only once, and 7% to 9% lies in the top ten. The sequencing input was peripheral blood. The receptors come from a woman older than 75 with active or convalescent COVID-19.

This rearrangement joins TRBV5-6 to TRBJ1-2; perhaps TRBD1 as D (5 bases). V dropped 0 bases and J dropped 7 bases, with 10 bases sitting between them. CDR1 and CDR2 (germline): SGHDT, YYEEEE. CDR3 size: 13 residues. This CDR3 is CASSLAGGFGYTF. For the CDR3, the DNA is TGTGCCAGCAGCTTGGCCGGGGGGTTTGGCTACACCTTC. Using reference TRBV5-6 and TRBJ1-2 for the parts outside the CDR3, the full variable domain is DAGVTQSPTHLIKTRGQQVTLRCSPKSGHDTVSWYQQALGQGPQFIFQYYEEEERQRGNFPDRFSGHQFPNYSSELNVNALLLGDSALYLCASSLAGGFGYTFGSGTRLTVV.

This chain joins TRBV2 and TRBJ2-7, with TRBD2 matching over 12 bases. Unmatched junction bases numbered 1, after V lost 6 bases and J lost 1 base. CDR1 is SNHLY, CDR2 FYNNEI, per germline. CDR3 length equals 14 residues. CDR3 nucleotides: TGTGCCAGCAGGACTAGCGGGAGATCCTACGAGCAGTACTTC. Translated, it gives CASRTSGRSYEQYF.

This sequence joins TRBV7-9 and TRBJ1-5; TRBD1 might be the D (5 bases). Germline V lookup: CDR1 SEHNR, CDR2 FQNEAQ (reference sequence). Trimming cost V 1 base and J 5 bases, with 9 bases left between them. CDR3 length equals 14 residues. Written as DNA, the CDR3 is TGTGCCAGCAGCTTAGGGGTAGGGGATCAGCCCCAGCATTTT. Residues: CASSLGVGDQPQHF.

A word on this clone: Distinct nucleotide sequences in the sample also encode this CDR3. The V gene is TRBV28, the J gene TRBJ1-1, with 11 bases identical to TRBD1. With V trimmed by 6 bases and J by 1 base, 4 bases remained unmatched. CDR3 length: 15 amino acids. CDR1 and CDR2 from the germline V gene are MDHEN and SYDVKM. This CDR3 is CASSPGQGANTEAFF. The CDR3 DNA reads TGTGCCAGCAGCCCAGGACAGGGGGCGAACACTGAAGCTTTCTTT. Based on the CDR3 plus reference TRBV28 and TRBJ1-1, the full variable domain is DVKVTQSSRYLVKRTGEKVFLECVQDMDHENMFWYRQDPGLGLRLIYFSYDVKMKEKGDIPEGYSVSREKKERFSLILESASTNQTSMYLCASSPGQGANTEAFFGQGTRLTVV.

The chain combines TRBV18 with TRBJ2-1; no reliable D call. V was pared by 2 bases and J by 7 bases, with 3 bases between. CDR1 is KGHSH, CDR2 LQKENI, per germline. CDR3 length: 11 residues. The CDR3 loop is CASSPENEQFF. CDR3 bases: TGTGCCAGCTCACCAGAGAATGAGCAGTTCTTC.

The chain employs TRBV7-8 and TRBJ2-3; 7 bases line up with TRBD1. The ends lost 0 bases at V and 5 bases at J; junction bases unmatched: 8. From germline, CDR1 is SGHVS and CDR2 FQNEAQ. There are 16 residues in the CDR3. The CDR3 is CASSLAHGQEGDTQYF. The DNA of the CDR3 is TGTGCCAGCAGCTTAGCGCACGGACAGGAAGGAGATACGCAGTATTTT. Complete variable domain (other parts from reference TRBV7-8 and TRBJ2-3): GAGVSQSPRYKVAKRGQDVALRCDPISGHVSLFWYQQALGQGPEFLTYFQNEAQLDKSGLPSDRFFAERPEGSVSTLKIQRTQQEDSAVYLCASSLAHGQEGDTQYFGPGTRLTVL.

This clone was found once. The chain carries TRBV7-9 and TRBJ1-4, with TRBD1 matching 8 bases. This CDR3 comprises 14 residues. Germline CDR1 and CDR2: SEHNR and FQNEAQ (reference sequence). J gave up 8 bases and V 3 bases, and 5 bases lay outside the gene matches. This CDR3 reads CASSFQGAAEKLFF. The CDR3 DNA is TGTGCCAGCAGCTTCCAGGGGGCGGCGGAAAAACTGTTTTTT.

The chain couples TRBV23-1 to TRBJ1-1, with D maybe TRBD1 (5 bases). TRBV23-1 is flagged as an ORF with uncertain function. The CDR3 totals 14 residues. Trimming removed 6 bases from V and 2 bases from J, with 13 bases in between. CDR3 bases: TGCGCCAGCAGGGAAGGACATGAAAACACTGAAGCTTTCTTT. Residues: CASREGHENTEAFF.

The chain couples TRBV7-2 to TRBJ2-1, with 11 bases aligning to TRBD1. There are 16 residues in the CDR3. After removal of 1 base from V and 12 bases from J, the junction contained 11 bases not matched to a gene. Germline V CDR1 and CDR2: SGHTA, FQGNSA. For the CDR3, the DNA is TGTGCCAGCAGCTTAGTGTTCGGACAGGGGGCGGGAGGGCAGTTCTTC. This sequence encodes CASSLVFGQGAGGQFF.

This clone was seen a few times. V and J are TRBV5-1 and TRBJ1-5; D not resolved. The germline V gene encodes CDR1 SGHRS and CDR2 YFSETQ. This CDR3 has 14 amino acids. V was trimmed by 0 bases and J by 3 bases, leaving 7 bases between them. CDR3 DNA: TGCGCCAGCAGCTTGGACGGAGACAATCAGCCCCAGCATTTT. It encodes CASSLDGDNQPQHF.

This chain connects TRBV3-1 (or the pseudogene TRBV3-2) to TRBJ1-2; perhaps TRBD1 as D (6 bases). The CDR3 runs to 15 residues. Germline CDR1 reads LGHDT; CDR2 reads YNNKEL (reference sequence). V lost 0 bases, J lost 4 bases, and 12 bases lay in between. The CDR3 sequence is CASSQDTGGAYGYTF. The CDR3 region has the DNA TGTGCCAGCAGCCAAGATACCGGGGGGGCCTATGGCTACACCTTC.

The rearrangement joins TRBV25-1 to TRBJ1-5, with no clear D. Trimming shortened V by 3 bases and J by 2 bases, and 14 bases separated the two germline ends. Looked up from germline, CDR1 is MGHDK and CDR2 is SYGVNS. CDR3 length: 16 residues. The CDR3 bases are TGTGCCAGCAGTGAGGATCGGGTAGGTGGCAATCAGCCCCAGCATTTT. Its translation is CASSEDRVGGNQPQHF.